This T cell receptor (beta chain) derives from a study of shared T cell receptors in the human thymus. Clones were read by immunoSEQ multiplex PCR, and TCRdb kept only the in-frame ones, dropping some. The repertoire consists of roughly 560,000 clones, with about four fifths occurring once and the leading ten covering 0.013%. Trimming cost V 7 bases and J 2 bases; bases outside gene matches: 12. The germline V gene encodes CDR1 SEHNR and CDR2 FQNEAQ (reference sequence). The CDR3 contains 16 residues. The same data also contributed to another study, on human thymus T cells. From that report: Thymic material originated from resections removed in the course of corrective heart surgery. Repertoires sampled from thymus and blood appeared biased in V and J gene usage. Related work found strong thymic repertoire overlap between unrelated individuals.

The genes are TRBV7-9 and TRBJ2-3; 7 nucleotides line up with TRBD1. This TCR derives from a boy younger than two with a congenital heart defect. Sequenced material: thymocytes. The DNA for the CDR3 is TGTGCCAGCACGCCCTGGACAGGACCACTCACAGATACGCAGTATTTT. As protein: CASTPWTGPLTDTQYF.